The rows below give T cell receptor beta chains drawn from one sample of a study of cytomegalovirus exposure and HLA in healthy donors. Clones were sequenced by immunoSEQ multiplex PCR, and TCRdb holds only the in-frame ones, with some missing. Among some 120,000 clones listed, around three quarters were seen once. The sample taken for sequencing was PBMCs. These receptors all stem from a man aged 18 to 35 in good health and CMV-seronegative. The CDR3 runs from the conserved cysteine through the conserved F or W. The order of the fields is CDR3 length, J gene, clone size, D gene, V gene, CDR3 protein, CDR3 DNA. A D gene is named only where the DNA matches it firmly. Clone size appears in some rows only: once, few, many, or a class for an expanded clone.

len: 16; j_gene: TRBJ2-5; abundance: -; d_gene: TRBD1; v_gene: TRBV11-2; CDR3aa: CASSLLPGQISETQYF; CDR3nt: TGTGCCAGCAGCTTACTTCCGGGACAGATATCGGAGACCCAGTACTTC
len: 14; j_gene: TRBJ1-1; abundance: -; d_gene: -; v_gene: TRBV4-1; CDR3aa: CASLGGTLNTEAFF; CDR3nt: TGCGCCAGCCTAGGCGGGACTTTGAACACTGAAGCTTTCTTT
len: 12; j_gene: TRBJ2-1; abundance: -; d_gene: -; v_gene: TRBV18; CDR3aa: CASSPRQNEQFF; CDR3nt: TGTGCCAGCTCACCGCGGCAAAATGAGCAGTTCTTC
len: 15; j_gene: TRBJ1-2; abundance: few; d_gene: -; v_gene: TRBV6-5; CDR3aa: CASSWARGASYGYTF; CDR3nt: TGTGCCAGCAGTTGGGCCCGTGGCGCCTCATATGGCTACACCTTC
len: 14; j_gene: TRBJ1-1; abundance: -; d_gene: -; v_gene: TRBV5-1; CDR3aa: CASSFHRENTEAFF; CDR3nt: TGCGCCAGCAGCTTCCACAGGGAGAACACTGAAGCTTTCTTT
len: 10; j_gene: TRBJ2-4; abundance: once; d_gene: -; v_gene: TRBV19; CDR3aa: CASGQNIQYF; CDR3nt: TGTGCCAGTGGCCAAAACATTCAGTACTTC
len: 15; j_gene: TRBJ1-6; abundance: -; d_gene: TRBD1; v_gene: TRBV4-3; CDR3aa: CASSQGTGPTSPLHF; CDR3nt: TGCGCCAGCAGCCAGGGGACAGGCCCCACTTCACCCCTCCACTTT
len: 12; j_gene: TRBJ2-3; abundance: -; d_gene: -; v_gene: TRBV5-4; CDR3aa: CASSSPADTQYF; CDR3nt: TGTGCCAGCAGCTCCCCAGCAGATACGCAGTATTTT
len: 13; j_gene: TRBJ1-2; abundance: -; d_gene: TRBD1; v_gene: TRBV27; CDR3aa: CASSLGTGEGYTF; CDR3nt: TGTGCCAGCAGCCTCGGGACAGGGGAGGGCTACACCTTC
len: 13; j_gene: TRBJ1-2; abundance: -; d_gene: -; v_gene: TRBV27; CDR3aa: CASSLQGPYGYTF; CDR3nt: TGTGCCAGCAGCCTCCAGGGGCCATATGGCTACACCTTC
len: 14; j_gene: TRBJ2-3; abundance: many; d_gene: -; v_gene: TRBV6-4; CDR3aa: CASSDSRDTDTQYF; CDR3nt: TGTGCCAGCAGTGACTCCAGGGACACAGATACGCAGTATTTT
len: 16; j_gene: TRBJ1-4; abundance: -; d_gene: -; v_gene: TRBV28; CDR3aa: CASSFASGATNEKLFF; CDR3nt: TGTGCCAGCAGTTTTGCATCGGGGGCAACTAATGAAAAACTGTTTTTT
len: 13; j_gene: TRBJ2-6; abundance: -; d_gene: -; v_gene: TRBV2; CDR3aa: CASRAGGANVLTF; CDR3nt: TGTGCCAGCAGGGCGGGAGGGGCCAACGTCCTGACTTTC
len: 12; j_gene: TRBJ1-1; abundance: many; d_gene: TRBD1; v_gene: TRBV7-9; CDR3aa: CASSPTGAEAFF; CDR3nt: TGTGCCAGCAGCCCCACAGGGGCAGAAGCTTTCTTT
len: 18; j_gene: TRBJ2-4; abundance: once; d_gene: -; v_gene: TRBV14; CDR3aa: CASSQITGGQIAKNIQYF; CDR3nt: TGTGCCAGCAGCCAAATAACAGGTGGTCAAATAGCCAAAAACATTCAGTACTTC
len: 14; j_gene: TRBJ1-5; abundance: -; d_gene: -; v_gene: TRBV7-9; CDR3aa: CSSSLAYSNQPQHF; CDR3nt: TGTTCCAGCAGCTTAGCCTATAGCAATCAGCCCCAGCATTTT
len: 16; j_gene: TRBJ2-3; abundance: once; d_gene: TRBD2; v_gene: TRBV27; CDR3aa: CASVGLGEGLSDTQYF; CDR3nt: TGTGCCAGCGTGGGACTAGGGGAGGGCCTTTCAGATACGCAGTATTTT
len: 15; j_gene: TRBJ2-1; abundance: -; d_gene: TRBD1; v_gene: TRBV27; CDR3aa: CASSVSGTGYNEQFF; CDR3nt: TGTGCCAGCAGTGTATCCGGGACAGGGTACAATGAGCAGTTCTTC
len: 16; j_gene: TRBJ2-1; abundance: -; d_gene: -; v_gene: TRBV7-6; CDR3aa: CASSLGGESSYNEQFF; CDR3nt: TGTGCCAGCAGCTTAGGGGGGGAGAGCTCCTACAATGAGCAGTTCTTC
len: 14; j_gene: TRBJ1-3; abundance: -; d_gene: -; v_gene: TRBV5-8; CDR3aa: CASSFEGGGNTIYF; CDR3nt: TGTGCCAGCAGCTTTGAGGGAGGTGGAAACACCATATATTTT
len: 18; j_gene: TRBJ2-7; abundance: -; d_gene: TRBD2; v_gene: TRBV18; CDR3aa: CASSPRTSGRTSSYEQYF; CDR3nt: TGTGCCAGCTCACCGAGGACTAGCGGGAGGACAAGCTCCTACGAGCAGTACTTC
len: 14; j_gene: TRBJ1-1; abundance: -; d_gene: -; v_gene: TRBV19; CDR3aa: CASSIRGYGPEAFF; CDR3nt: TGTGCCAGTAGTATTCGGGGATACGGGCCTGAAGCTTTCTTT
len: 17; j_gene: TRBJ1-4; abundance: -; d_gene: -; v_gene: TRBV25-1; CDR3aa: CASSESRGTAPLEKLFF; CDR3nt: TGTGCCAGCAGTGAATCGAGGGGGACCGCGCCCCTAGAAAAACTGTTTTTT
len: 16; j_gene: TRBJ1-5; abundance: many; d_gene: -; v_gene: TRBV10-3; CDR3aa: CAISESLSGSNQPQHF; CDR3nt: TGTGCCATCAGTGAGTCTTTATCGGGGAGCAATCAGCCCCAGCATTTT
len: 17; j_gene: TRBJ1-1; abundance: -; d_gene: TRBD1; v_gene: TRBV30; CDR3aa: CAWSGGQGAHVLTEAFF; CDR3nt: TGTGCCTGGAGTGGGGGACAGGGAGCCCATGTGCTCACTGAAGCTTTCTTT
len: 16; j_gene: TRBJ2-5; abundance: -; d_gene: -; v_gene: TRBV10-3; CDR3aa: CAISEPKESGWETQYF; CDR3nt: TGTGCCATCAGTGAGCCTAAGGAGTCTGGATGGGAGACCCAGTACTTC
len: 16; j_gene: TRBJ2-3; abundance: -; d_gene: -; v_gene: TRBV5-1; CDR3aa: CASSSISGTGADTQYF; CDR3nt: TGCGCCAGCAGTTCGATTAGCGGAACGGGTGCAGATACGCAGTATTTT
len: 14; j_gene: TRBJ2-3; abundance: -; d_gene: -; v_gene: TRBV9; CDR3aa: CASSPSPLGDTQYF; CDR3nt: TGTGCCAGCAGCCCTTCCCCTCTCGGGGATACGCAGTATTTT
len: 18; j_gene: TRBJ2-4; abundance: -; d_gene: -; v_gene: TRBV9; CDR3aa: CASSPEGDTTLAKNIQYF; CDR3nt: TGTGCCAGCAGCCCCGAGGGGGACACAACCCTAGCCAAAAACATTCAGTACTTC
len: 17; j_gene: TRBJ2-6; abundance: -; d_gene: -; v_gene: TRBV19; CDR3aa: CASSIEGGQAGANVLTF; CDR3nt: TGTGCCAGTAGTATAGAGGGGGGGCAGGCTGGGGCCAACGTCCTGACTTTC
len: 16; j_gene: TRBJ2-2; abundance: -; d_gene: TRBD2; v_gene: TRBV4-2; CDR3aa: CASSQGTSGLTGELFF; CDR3nt: TGTGCCAGCAGCCAAGGGACTAGCGGACTCACCGGGGAGCTGTTTTTT
len: 17; j_gene: TRBJ2-1; abundance: -; d_gene: TRBD2; v_gene: TRBV5-1; CDR3aa: CASSNSLAGGSYNEQFF; CDR3nt: TGCGCCAGCAGCAATTCTTTAGCGGGAGGCTCCTACAATGAGCAGTTCTTC
len: 13; j_gene: TRBJ1-4; abundance: -; d_gene: TRBD1; v_gene: TRBV5-1; CDR3aa: CASRQGDNEKPFF; CDR3nt: TGCGCCAGCAGACAGGGGGACAATGAAAAACCGTTTTTT
len: 17; j_gene: TRBJ2-1; abundance: -; d_gene: TRBD2; v_gene: TRBV9; CDR3aa: CASSVATSGRSYNEQFF; CDR3nt: TGTGCCAGCAGCGTAGCTACTAGCGGGAGGTCCTACAATGAGCAGTTCTTC